This T cell receptor beta chain was captured by sequencing in a study of shared clonotypes between healthy human individuals. Per sorted-subset replicate PCR, input was 200 to 250 ng DNA, representing tens of thousands of T cell genomes. Data came from immunoSEQ multiplex PCR; TCRdb stores just in-frame clones and leaves some out. The sample records around 1.1 million clones, around 82% being singletons. General observations from the study: Non-shared clonotypes showed lower generation probabilities than clonotypes common to all four donors. Memory subsets generally showed lower estimated richness than naive subsets.

This CDR3 spans 15 amino acids. The V segment lost 2 bases and the J segment 4 bases; nucleotides outside the gene matches: 8. In germline, CDR1 is MNHEY, CDR2 SVGAGI. The split of CD4+ cells yielded CD45RA+ naive and CD45RA-negative memory subsets. A word on this clone: Its cognate antigen is unknown.

The TCR comes from a man younger than 35 in good health. Some clones in this sample may be carry-over from other donors' samples. This rearrangement joins TRBV6-5 to TRBJ2-7, with 7 bases that match TRBD1. Source material: memory CD4+ T cells from PBMCs. Subset in this sample: CD45RA-negative fraction. CDR3: CASSYRRDSLYEQYF. CDR3 nucleotide sequence: TGTGCCAGCAGTTACCGTCGGGACAGCCTATACGAGCAGTACTTC.